What follows is one TCR beta chain and its context. The sample is drawn from a study of blood T cell repertoires in COVID-19. Study as a whole: Italy, Spain and the United States were the sources of the convalescent and acute COVID-19 samples. T cells, B-cell-depleted T cells, or PBMCs supplied cDNA or gDNA.

Trimming removed 7 bases at V and 3 bases at J, with 9 bases between. The CDR3 sequence is 12 residues long. Germline CDR1 and CDR2: SQVTM and ANQGSEA. Source study methods: Nucleated cell counts were estimated from reference gene primer amplification. Repertoires were generated with immunoSEQ multiplex PCR, while TCRdb's copy carries only in-frame clones and drops some. V and J calls and clone size are those listed in that table; D and trimming were worked out from the DNA. The data contain around 150,000 clones, around nine tenths of them singletons. Specimen: peripheral blood. This rearrangement joins TRBV29-1 to TRBJ2-2; no reliable D call. The source of this sequence is a man aged 55 to 70 with active or convalescent COVID-19. The CDR3 protein is CSASKYTGELFF. For the CDR3, the DNA is TGCAGCGCTTCAAAATACACCGGGGAGCTGTTTTTT.